This TCR beta chain was sequenced during a study of OX40 agonist ivuxolimab in advanced cancers. In terms of the full investigation: The costimulatory receptor OX40 (CD134) was targeted by ivuxolimab, a fully human IgG2 agonistic monoclonal antibody. Intravenous ivuxolimab was administered to patients every 2 weeks at six dose levels: 0.01, 0.1, 0.3, 1.5, 3 and 10 mg/kg. Of the approximately 53 patients in dose escalation, about 20 had hepatocellular carcinoma, some 15 had melanoma, 9 had renal cell carcinoma and 9 had head and neck cancer. The dose-escalation cohort was about 83% male with a mean age of around 64 years, ranging from roughly 23 to 90. Prior anti-PD-1, anti-PD-L1 or anti-CTLA-4 therapy was permitted, and checkpoint inhibitors had been received by 30% to 40% of dose-escalation patients. Partial responses occurred in three dose-escalation patients: two with cutaneous melanoma and one with hepatocellular carcinoma. The point of sequencing TCRbeta in the periphery was to test whether ivuxolimab changed TCR sequence diversity and drove clonal T-cell expansion. The paper describes the monotherapy dose-escalation part (N = 52 patients) of the phase I trial of ivuxolimab. Broader findings and caveats from the paper: In partial responders in the 0.1-3.0 mg/kg groups, normalized peripheral clonal expansion was found to be among the lowest, especially among CD8+ T cells. Low levels of normalized T-cell clonal expansion were also seen in some patients who did not respond. After ivuxolimab, expanded clones were on average more numerous among CD8+ T cells than among CD4+ T cells. Antigen specificity was not determined for the clonally expanded peripheral T cells. At doses of 0.1 to 3.0 mg/kg, clonal expansion of both CD4+ and CD8+ blood T cells was observed from baseline to week 6.

This clone was observed once. Its antigen specificity is not known. No much larger clonotype is one base removed from it; base qualities were not supplied. Genomic DNA was isolated from the sorted cells so that the TCRbeta CDR3 region could be sequenced. The immunoSEQ Assay was used for sequencing of TCRbeta CDR3 regions. TCRdb carries this immuneACCESS record with in-frame sequences only. Its versions omit some clonotypes, under half of them owing to an unresolved V gene in the studies checked, with the rest unexplained. The sample contains about 84,000 clones, more than 75% of them found a single time. About 2.5% of the sample is held by the ten biggest clonotypes. V loses 1 base of germline sequence and J loses 5 bases, and the interval between the two ends is 11 bases. The CDR3, cysteine through phenylalanine, is 15 amino acids long. The kept DNA is CDR3 alone, 45 bases in frame from the first base. CDR1 SGHVS and CDR2 FQNEAQ were looked up in the germline V gene.

The trial excluded patients who had a history of autoimmune disease or were on systemic immunosuppression. Peripheral blood for TCR sequencing was drawn from every dose cohort at baseline, at cycle 4 day 1 and at cycle 7 day 1. The samples were drawn from a first-in-human, open-label, multicenter phase I dose-escalation trial of ivuxolimab. Adults with locally advanced or metastatic melanoma, renal cell, hepatocellular, or head and neck squamous cell carcinoma were enrolled in the trial. Before TCR sequencing, CD4+ T cells and CD8+ T cells from peripheral blood were sorted into separate populations.

Recombination linked TRBV7-8 to TRBJ1-4; tentative D gene TRBD1, with 6 bases matching. This clonotype was sampled from an adult with an advanced solid tumor such as melanoma, head and neck, liver or kidney cancer. Sequencing was performed on CD4+ or CD8+ T cells sorted from blood, taken in a trial of the OX40 agonist ivuxolimab. For the CDR3, the sequence is CASSLDGRGNEKLFF. The DNA sequence follows: TGTGCCAGCAGCTTAGATGGCAGGGGAAATGAAAAACTGTTTTTT.